This T cell receptor beta chain was retrieved from a study of blood T cell repertoires in COVID-19. Overall study context: PBMCs, B-cell-depleted T cells, or T cells were the source of the cDNA or gDNA that made up the material.

How the authors handled the data: By means of reference gene primer amplification, nucleated cell counts were estimated. Here immunoSEQ multiplex PCR was the method, and the copy in TCRdb shows in-frame clones only, minus some. Clone size and V and J calls were adopted from that table, with D and trimming inferred from the DNA. The sample carries under 250,000 clones, about 91% recorded once. This CDR3 has 16 amino acids. Trimming pared 3 bases from V and 2 bases from J, leaving 16 bases between. CDR1 GTSNPN and CDR2 SVGIG come from the germline V gene (reference sequence). This clone was observed a handful of times.

Sequenced sample: peripheral blood. This receptor was taken from a man in his thirties or forties with acute or convalescent COVID-19. The gene calls are TRBV30 and TRBJ2-2, with D unclear. In DNA, the CDR3 is TGTGCCTGGAGAGGCGGTCTGACGTCAAACACCGGGGAGCTGTTTTTT. Amino acids: CAWRGGLTSNTGELFF.